This is a list of T cell receptor beta chains from one sample in a study of shared clonotypes between healthy human individuals. Clones were sequenced by immunoSEQ multiplex PCR, and TCRdb holds only the in-frame ones, with some missing. The sample consists of roughly 1 million clones, about 75% of them appearing once. The sample consisted of memory CD4+ T cells sorted from blood. All receptors derive from a man between 18 and 29 years old in good health. Each CDR3 is given with its conserved first and last residue. The order of the fields is V gene, clone size, D gene, J gene, CDR3 protein, CDR3 DNA. A D gene is named only where the DNA matches it firmly. Clone size is not always given. Where it is, it says once, few, many or a class for expanded clones.

v_gene: TRBV7-9; abundance: NA; d_gene: TRBD1; j_gene: TRBJ2-7; CDR3aa: CASSPGQGWTYEQYF; CDR3nt: TGTGCCAGCAGCCCGGGACAGGGCTGGACCTACGAGCAGTACTTC
v_gene: TRBV11-2; abundance: NA; d_gene: NA; j_gene: TRBJ2-3; CDR3aa: CASSLDLRRADTQYF; CDR3nt: TGTGCCAGCAGCTTAGATCTACGGAGGGCAGATACGCAGTATTTT
v_gene: TRBV9; abundance: NA; d_gene: TRBD1; j_gene: TRBJ1-4; CDR3aa: CASSAGQGAGEKLFF; CDR3nt: TGTGCCAGCAGCGCCGGACAGGGGGCGGGTGAAAAACTGTTTTTT
v_gene: TRBV4-1; abundance: NA; d_gene: NA; j_gene: TRBJ1-1; CDR3aa: CASSPITGPTEAFF; CDR3nt: TGCGCCAGCAGCCCTATTACAGGGCCCACTGAAGCTTTCTTT
v_gene: TRBV25-1; abundance: NA; d_gene: NA; j_gene: TRBJ1-2; CDR3aa: CASSEHGQSNYGYTF; CDR3nt: TGTGCCAGCAGTGAACACGGACAGAGCAACTATGGCTACACCTTC
v_gene: TRBV2; abundance: NA; d_gene: NA; j_gene: TRBJ2-5; CDR3aa: CASSVDPRETQYF; CDR3nt: TGTGCCAGCAGTGTGGACCCTCGGGAGACCCAGTACTTC
v_gene: TRBV5-1; abundance: NA; d_gene: TRBD2; j_gene: TRBJ2-5; CDR3aa: CASSLSLAGVGETQYF; CDR3nt: TGCGCCAGCAGCTTGTCACTAGCGGGAGTTGGAGAGACCCAGTACTTC
v_gene: TRBV5-1; abundance: NA; d_gene: NA; j_gene: TRBJ1-3; CDR3aa: CASSMGGGSGNTIYF; CDR3nt: TGCGCCAGCAGCATGGGCGGGGGCTCTGGAAACACCATATATTTT
v_gene: TRBV7-9; abundance: NA; d_gene: NA; j_gene: TRBJ2-7; CDR3aa: CASSGQGYEQYF; CDR3nt: TGTGCCAGCAGCGGACAAGGCTACGAGCAGTACTTC
v_gene: TRBV11-1; abundance: NA; d_gene: NA; j_gene: TRBJ1-1; CDR3aa: CASSSAGEAFF; CDR3nt: TGTGCCAGCAGCTCGGCAGGTGAAGCTTTCTTT
v_gene: TRBV6-1; abundance: NA; d_gene: NA; j_gene: TRBJ1-6; CDR3aa: CATSPDYNSPLHF; CDR3nt: TGTGCCACCAGCCCTGACTATAATTCACCCCTCCACTTT
v_gene: TRBV12-5; abundance: NA; d_gene: NA; j_gene: TRBJ2-3; CDR3aa: CASGLFRGTDTQYF; CDR3nt: TGTGCTAGTGGTTTGTTCCGAGGCACAGATACGCAGTATTTT
v_gene: TRBV18; abundance: NA; d_gene: NA; j_gene: TRBJ2-2; CDR3aa: CASSPLGRYLNTGELFF; CDR3nt: TGTGCCAGCTCACCATTGGGTCGATACTTGAACACCGGGGAGCTGTTTTTT
v_gene: TRBV9; abundance: NA; d_gene: TRBD2; j_gene: TRBJ2-5; CDR3aa: CASSAPPRNTSGGRETQYF; CDR3nt: TGTGCCAGCAGCGCCCCACCCAGAAATACTAGCGGGGGGCGGGAGACCCAGTACTTC
v_gene: TRBV10-3; abundance: NA; d_gene: NA; j_gene: TRBJ2-1; CDR3aa: CAIREGNEQFF; CDR3nt: TGTGCCATCAGAGAAGGGAATGAGCAGTTCTTC
v_gene: TRBV2; abundance: NA; d_gene: NA; j_gene: TRBJ1-4; CDR3aa: CASSEALASGNEKLFF; CDR3nt: TGTGCCAGCAGTGAAGCGCTTGCCAGTGGTAATGAAAAACTGTTTTTT
v_gene: TRBV11-2; abundance: NA; d_gene: TRBD1; j_gene: TRBJ2-7; CDR3aa: CASGTGISYEQYF; CDR3nt: TGTGCCTCCGGGACAGGGATCTCCTACGAGCAGTACTTC
v_gene: TRBV2; abundance: NA; d_gene: NA; j_gene: TRBJ2-3; CDR3aa: CASSDGITDTQYF; CDR3nt: TGTGCCAGCAGTGACGGGATCACAGATACGCAGTATTTT
v_gene: TRBV2; abundance: few; d_gene: NA; j_gene: TRBJ2-7; CDR3aa: CASSTGRKNYEQYF; CDR3nt: TGTGCCAGCAGTACAGGGAGGAAAAACTACGAGCAGTACTTC
v_gene: TRBV5-1; abundance: NA; d_gene: TRBD1; j_gene: TRBJ1-5; CDR3aa: CASSSTTGGNQPQHF; CDR3nt: TGCGCCAGCAGCTCGACTACAGGGGGCAATCAGCCCCAGCATTTT
v_gene: TRBV6-1; abundance: NA; d_gene: NA; j_gene: TRBJ1-5; CDR3aa: CASSGGQSNQPQHF; CDR3nt: TGTGCCTCTTCGGGCGGACAGAGCAATCAGCCCCAGCATTTT
v_gene: TRBV12-2; abundance: many; d_gene: NA; j_gene: TRBJ1-6; CDR3aa: CASRLHRGRNSPLHF; CDR3nt: TGTGCAAGTCGCTTACACAGGGGGAGGAATTCACCCCTCCACTTT
v_gene: TRBV11-3; abundance: NA; d_gene: NA; j_gene: TRBJ1-3; CDR3aa: CASSLTHSGNTIYF; CDR3nt: TGTGCCAGCAGCCTCACCCACTCTGGAAACACCATATATTTT
v_gene: TRBV19; abundance: NA; d_gene: NA; j_gene: TRBJ2-6; CDR3aa: CASRPDRFSSGANVLTF; CDR3nt: TGTGCCAGTAGGCCGGACAGATTCAGCTCTGGGGCCAACGTCCTGACTTTC
v_gene: TRBV18; abundance: NA; d_gene: NA; j_gene: TRBJ2-1; CDR3aa: CASSPRVHEQFF; CDR3nt: TGTGCCAGCTCACCACGGGTACATGAGCAGTTCTTC
v_gene: TRBV30; abundance: few; d_gene: NA; j_gene: TRBJ2-3; CDR3aa: CAWSVRNADTQYF; CDR3nt: TGTGCCTGGAGTGTACGAAATGCAGATACGCAGTATTTT
v_gene: TRBV27; abundance: NA; d_gene: TRBD1; j_gene: TRBJ2-4; CDR3aa: CASSGQGTKNIQYF; CDR3nt: TGTGCCAGCAGTGGACAGGGGACCAAAAACATTCAGTACTTC
v_gene: TRBV27; abundance: NA; d_gene: NA; j_gene: TRBJ2-3; CDR3aa: CASSFSPLGTDTQYF; CDR3nt: TGTGCCAGCAGTTTTTCGCCCCTCGGAACAGATACGCAGTATTTT
v_gene: TRBV5-1; abundance: NA; d_gene: TRBD1; j_gene: TRBJ2-5; CDR3aa: CASAERPGQQETQYF; CDR3nt: TGCGCCAGCGCCGAACGACCGGGACAGCAAGAGACCCAGTACTTC
v_gene: TRBV5-8; abundance: NA; d_gene: TRBD1; j_gene: TRBJ1-4; CDR3aa: CASSLQGATNEKLFF; CDR3nt: TGTGCCAGCAGTTTACAGGGGGCAACTAATGAAAAACTGTTTTTT
v_gene: TRBV2; abundance: few; d_gene: NA; j_gene: TRBJ2-5; CDR3aa: CASSVLRETQYF; CDR3nt: TGTGCCAGCTCGGTCCTCCGGGAGACCCAGTACTTC